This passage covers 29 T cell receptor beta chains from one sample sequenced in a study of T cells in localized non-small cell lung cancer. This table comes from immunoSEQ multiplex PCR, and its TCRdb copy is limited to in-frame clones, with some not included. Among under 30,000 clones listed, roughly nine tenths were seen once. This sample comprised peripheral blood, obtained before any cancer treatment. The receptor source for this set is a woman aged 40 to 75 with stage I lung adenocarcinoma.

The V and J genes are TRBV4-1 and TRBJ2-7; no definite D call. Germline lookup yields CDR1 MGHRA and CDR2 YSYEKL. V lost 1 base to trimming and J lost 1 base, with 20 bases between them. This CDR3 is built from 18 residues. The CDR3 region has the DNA TGCGCCAGCAGCCAAGTTGGTACACGCGGACGGCTTTCCTACGAGCAGTACTTC. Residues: CASSQVGTRGRLSYEQYF.

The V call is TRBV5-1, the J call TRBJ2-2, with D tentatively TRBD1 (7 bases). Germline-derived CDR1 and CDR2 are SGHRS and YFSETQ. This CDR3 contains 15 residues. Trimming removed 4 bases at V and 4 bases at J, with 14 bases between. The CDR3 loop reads CASSPRQGGTGELFF. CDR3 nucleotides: TGCGCCAGCAGCCCAAGACAGGGAGGCACCGGGGAGCTGTTTTTT.

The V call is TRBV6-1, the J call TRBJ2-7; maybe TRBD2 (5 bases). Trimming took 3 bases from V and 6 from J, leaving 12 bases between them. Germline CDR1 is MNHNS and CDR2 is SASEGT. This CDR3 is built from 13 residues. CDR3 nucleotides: TGTGCCAGCAGTGATCGGAGGCCAGGCGAGCAGTACTTC. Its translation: CASSDRRPGEQYF.

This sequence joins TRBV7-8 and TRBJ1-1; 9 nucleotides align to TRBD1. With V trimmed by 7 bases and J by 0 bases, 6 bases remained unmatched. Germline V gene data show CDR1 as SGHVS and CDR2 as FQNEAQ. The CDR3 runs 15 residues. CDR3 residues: CASTAQGAVNTEAFF. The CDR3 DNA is TGTGCCAGCACGGCACAGGGGGCGGTGAACACTGAAGCTTTCTTT.

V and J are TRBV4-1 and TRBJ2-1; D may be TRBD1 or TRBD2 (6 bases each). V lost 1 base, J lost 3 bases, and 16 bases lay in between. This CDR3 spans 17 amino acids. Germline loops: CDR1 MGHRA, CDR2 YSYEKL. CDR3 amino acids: CASSQGPGATLYNEQFF. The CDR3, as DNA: TGCGCCAGCAGCCAAGGGCCGGGGGCCACTCTCTACAATGAGCAGTTCTTC.

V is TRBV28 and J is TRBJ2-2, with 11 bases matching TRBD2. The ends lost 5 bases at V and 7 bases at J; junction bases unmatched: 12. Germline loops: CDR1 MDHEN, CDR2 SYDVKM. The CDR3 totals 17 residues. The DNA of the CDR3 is TGTGCCAGCAGTGCCACACTAGCGGGGGTATGGAGCGGGGAGCTGTTTTTT. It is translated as CASSATLAGVWSGELFF.

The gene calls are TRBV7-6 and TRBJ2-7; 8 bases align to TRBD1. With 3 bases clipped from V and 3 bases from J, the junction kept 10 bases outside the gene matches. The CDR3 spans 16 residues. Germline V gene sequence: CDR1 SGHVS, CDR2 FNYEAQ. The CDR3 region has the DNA TGTGCCAGCAGCTTCTCTCCCCAGGGGGCCGTCTACGAGCAGTACTTC. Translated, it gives CASSFSPQGAVYEQYF.

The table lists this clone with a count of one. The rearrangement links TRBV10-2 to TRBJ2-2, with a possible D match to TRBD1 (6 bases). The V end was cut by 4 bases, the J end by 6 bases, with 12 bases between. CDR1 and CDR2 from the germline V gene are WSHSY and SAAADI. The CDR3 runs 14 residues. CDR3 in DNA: TGCGCCAGCAGTGCGGGGACATGGGCCGGGGAGCTGTTTTTT. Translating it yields CASSAGTWAGELFF.

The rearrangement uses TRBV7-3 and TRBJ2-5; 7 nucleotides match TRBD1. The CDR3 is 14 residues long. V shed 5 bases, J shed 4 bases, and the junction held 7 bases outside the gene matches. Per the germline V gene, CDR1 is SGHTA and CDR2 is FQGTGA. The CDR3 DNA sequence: TGTGCCAGCAGCGCGACAGGGTCGCGAGAGACCCAGTACTTC. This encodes CASSATGSRETQYF.

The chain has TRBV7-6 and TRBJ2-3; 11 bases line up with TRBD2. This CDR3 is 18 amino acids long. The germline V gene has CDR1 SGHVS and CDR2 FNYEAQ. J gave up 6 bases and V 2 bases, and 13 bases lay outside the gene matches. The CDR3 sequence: CASSLTPLAGGPRDTQYF. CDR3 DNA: TGTGCCAGCAGCTTAACCCCCCTAGCGGGAGGCCCAAGGGATACGCAGTATTTT.

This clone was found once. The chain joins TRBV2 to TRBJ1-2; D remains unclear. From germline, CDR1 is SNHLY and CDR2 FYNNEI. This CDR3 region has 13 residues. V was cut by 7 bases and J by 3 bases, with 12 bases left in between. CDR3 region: CASKEGVDYGYTF. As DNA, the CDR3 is TGTGCCAGCAAAGAGGGCGTTGACTATGGCTACACCTTC.

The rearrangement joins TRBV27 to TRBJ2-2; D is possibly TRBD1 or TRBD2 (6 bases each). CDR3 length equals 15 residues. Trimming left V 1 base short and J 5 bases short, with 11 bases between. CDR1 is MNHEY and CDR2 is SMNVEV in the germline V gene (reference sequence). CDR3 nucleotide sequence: TGTGCCAGCAGTTTATGGGGGGCGGGTACCGGGGAGCTGTTTTTT. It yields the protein CASSLWGAGTGELFF.

The CDR3 bases are TGTGCCAGCAGTTTATCCGGGACAGGGGGTACTGAAGCTTTCTTT. Translation: CASSLSGTGGTEAFF. This sequence joins TRBV27 and TRBJ1-1, with 11 bases fitting TRBD1. CDR1 and CDR2 (germline): MNHEY, SMNVEV (reference sequence). This CDR3 comprises 15 residues. The J segment lost 5 bases and the V segment lost 0 bases, leaving 2 bases of the junction unmatched.

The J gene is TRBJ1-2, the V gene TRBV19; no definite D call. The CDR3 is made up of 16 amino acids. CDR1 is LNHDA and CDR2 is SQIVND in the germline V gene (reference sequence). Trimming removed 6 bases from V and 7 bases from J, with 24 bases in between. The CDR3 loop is CASSPLGGLAVTGYTF. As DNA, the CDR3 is TGTGCCAGTAGCCCCCTTGGTGGCCTGGCAGTTACTGGCTACACCTTC.

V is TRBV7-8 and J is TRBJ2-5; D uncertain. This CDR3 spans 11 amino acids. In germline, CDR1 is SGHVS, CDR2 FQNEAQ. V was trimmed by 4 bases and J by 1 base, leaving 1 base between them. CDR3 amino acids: CASSSQETQYF. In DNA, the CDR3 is TGTGCCAGCAGCTCCCAAGAGACCCAGTACTTC.

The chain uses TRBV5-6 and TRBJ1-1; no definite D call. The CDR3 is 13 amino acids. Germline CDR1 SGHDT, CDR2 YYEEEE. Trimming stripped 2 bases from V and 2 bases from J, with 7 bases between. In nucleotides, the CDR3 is TGTGCCAGCAGCTTTTCCAGAAACACTGAAGCTTTCTTT. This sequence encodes CASSFSRNTEAFF.

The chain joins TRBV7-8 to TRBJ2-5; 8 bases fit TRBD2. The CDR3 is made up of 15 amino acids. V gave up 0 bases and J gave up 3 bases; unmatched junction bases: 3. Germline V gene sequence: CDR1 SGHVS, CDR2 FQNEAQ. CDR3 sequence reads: CASSLATGREETQYF. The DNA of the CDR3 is TGTGCCAGCAGCTTAGCGACCGGGAGGGAAGAGACCCAGTACTTC.

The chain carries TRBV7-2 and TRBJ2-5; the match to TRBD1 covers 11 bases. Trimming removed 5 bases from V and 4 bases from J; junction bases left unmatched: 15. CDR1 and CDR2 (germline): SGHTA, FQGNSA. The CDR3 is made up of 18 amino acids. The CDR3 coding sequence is TGTGCCAGCAGCCTCCTAGGGCGAGGGACAGGGGGGATAGAGACCCAGTACTTC. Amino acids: CASSLLGRGTGGIETQYF.

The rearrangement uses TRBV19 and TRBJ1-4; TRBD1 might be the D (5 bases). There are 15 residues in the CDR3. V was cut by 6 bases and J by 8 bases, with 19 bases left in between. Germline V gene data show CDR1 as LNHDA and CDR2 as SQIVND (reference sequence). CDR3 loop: CASSPTSRVEEKLFF. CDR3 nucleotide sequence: TGTGCCAGTAGCCCTACGAGCAGGGTTGAAGAAAAACTGTTTTTT.

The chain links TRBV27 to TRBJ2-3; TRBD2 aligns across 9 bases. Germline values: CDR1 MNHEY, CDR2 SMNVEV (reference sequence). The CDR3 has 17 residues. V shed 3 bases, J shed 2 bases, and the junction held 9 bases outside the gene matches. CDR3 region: CASSFRVTSGNTDTQYF. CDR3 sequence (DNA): TGTGCCAGCAGTTTTCGCGTGACTAGCGGCAACACAGATACGCAGTATTTT.

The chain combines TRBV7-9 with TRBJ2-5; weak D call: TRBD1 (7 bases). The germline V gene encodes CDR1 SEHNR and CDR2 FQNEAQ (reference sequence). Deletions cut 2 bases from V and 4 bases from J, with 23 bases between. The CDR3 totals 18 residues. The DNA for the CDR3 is TGTGCCAGCAGCTTAATTTACAGGGACCCAGGGGGGCCAGAGACCCAGTACTTC. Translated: CASSLIYRDPGGPETQYF. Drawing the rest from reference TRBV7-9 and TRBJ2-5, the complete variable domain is DTGVSQNPRHKITKRGQNVTFRCDPISEHNRLYWYRQTLGQGPEFLTYFQNEAQLEKSRLLSDRFSAERPKGSFSTLEIQRTEQGDSAMYLCASSLIYRDPGGPETQYFGPGTRLLVL.

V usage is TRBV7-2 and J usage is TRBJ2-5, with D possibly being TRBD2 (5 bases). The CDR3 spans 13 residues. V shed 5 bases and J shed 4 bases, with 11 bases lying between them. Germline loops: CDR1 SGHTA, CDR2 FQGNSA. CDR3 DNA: TGTGCCAGCAGCATCAACACTAGAGAGACCCAGTACTTC. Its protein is CASSINTRETQYF.

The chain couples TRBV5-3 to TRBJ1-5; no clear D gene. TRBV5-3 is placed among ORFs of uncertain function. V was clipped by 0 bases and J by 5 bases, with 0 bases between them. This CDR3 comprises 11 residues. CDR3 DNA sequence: TGTGCCAGAAGCTTGGATCAGCCCCAGCATTTT. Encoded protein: CARSLDQPQHF.

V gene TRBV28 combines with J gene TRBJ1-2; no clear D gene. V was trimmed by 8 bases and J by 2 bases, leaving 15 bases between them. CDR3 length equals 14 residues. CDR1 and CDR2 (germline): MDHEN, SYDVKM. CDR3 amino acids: CASRSMVINYGYTF. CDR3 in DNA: TGTGCCAGCCGCTCAATGGTAATCAACTATGGCTACACCTTC.

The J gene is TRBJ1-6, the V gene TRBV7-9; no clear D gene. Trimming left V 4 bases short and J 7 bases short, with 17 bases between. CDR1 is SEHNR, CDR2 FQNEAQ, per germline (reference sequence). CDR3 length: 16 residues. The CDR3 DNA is TGTGCCAGCAGCTCACCTACAGCAGGCGTCAATTCACCCCTCCACTTT. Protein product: CASSSPTAGVNSPLHF.

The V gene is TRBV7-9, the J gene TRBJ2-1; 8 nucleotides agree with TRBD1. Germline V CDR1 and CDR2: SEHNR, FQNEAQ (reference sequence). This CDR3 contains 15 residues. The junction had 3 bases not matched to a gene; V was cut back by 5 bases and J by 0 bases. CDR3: CASSLTGGSYNEQFF. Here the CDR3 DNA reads TGTGCCAGCAGCCTTACAGGGGGCTCCTACAATGAGCAGTTCTTC.

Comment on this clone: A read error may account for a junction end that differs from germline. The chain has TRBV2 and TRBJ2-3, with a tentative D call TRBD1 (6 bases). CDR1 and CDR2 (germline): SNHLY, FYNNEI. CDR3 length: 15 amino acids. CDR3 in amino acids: CASSPQGIGTDMQYF. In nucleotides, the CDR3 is TGTGCCAGCAGTCCGCAGGGGATCGGGACGGATATGCAGTATTTT.

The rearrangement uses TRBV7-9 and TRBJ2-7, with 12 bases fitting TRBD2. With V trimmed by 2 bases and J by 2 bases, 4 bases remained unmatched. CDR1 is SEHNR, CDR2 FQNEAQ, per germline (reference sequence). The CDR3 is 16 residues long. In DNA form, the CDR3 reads TGTGCCAGCAGCTTAAGGCTAGCGGGAGGGACCTACGAGCAGTACTTC. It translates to CASSLRLAGGTYEQYF.

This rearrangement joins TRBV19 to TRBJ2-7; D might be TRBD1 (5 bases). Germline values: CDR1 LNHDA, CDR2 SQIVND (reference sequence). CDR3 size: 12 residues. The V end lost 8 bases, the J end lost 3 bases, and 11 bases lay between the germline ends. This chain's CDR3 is CASVGQGYEQYF. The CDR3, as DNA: TGTGCCAGTGTCGGGCAGGGCTACGAGCAGTACTTC. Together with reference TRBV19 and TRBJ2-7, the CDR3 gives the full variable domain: DGGITQSPKYLFRKEGQNVTLSCEQNLNHDAMYWYRQDPGQGLRLIYYSQIVNDFQKGDIAEGYSVSREKKESFPLTVTSAQKNPTAFYLCASVGQGYEQYFGPGTRLTVT.